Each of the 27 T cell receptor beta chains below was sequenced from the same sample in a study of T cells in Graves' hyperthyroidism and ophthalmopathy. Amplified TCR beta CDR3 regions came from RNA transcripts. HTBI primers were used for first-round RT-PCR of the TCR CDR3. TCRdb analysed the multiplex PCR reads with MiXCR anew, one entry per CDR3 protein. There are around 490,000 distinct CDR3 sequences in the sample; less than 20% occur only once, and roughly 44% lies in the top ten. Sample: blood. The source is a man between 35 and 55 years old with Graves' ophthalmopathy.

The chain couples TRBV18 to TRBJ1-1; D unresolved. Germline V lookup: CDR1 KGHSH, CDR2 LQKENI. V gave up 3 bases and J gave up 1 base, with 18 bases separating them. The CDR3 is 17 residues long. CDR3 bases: TGTGCCAGCTCACCGCAGGATCCTATGGTAAAGAACACTGAAGCTTTCTTT. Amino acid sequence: CASSPQDPMVKNTEAFF.

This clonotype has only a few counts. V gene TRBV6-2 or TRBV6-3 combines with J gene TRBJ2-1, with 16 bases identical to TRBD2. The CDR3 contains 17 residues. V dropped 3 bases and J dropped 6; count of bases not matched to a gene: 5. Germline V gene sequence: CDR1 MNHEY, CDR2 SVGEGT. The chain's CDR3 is CASSYGGLAGGSNEQFF. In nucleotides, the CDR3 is TGTGCCAGCAGTTATGGGGGACTAGCGGGAGGGAGCAATGAGCAGTTCTTC.

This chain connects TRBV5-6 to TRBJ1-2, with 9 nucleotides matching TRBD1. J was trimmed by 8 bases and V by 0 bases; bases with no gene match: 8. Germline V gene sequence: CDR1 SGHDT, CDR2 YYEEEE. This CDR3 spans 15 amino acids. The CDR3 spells CASSLDIGQGKGYTF. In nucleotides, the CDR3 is TGTGCCAGCAGCTTGGATATAGGACAGGGGAAAGGCTACACCTTC.

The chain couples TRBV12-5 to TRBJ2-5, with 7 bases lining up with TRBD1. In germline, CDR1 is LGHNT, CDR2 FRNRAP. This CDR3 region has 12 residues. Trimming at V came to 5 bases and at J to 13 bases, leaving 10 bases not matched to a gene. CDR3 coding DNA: TGTGCTAGTGGTCTGAACTCGGGACAGATGTACTTC. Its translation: CASGLNSGQMYF.

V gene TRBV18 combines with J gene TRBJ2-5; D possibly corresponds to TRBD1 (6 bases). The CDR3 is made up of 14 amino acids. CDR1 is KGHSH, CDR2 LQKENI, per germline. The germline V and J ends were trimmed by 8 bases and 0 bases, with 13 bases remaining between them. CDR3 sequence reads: CASTTRQDQETQYF. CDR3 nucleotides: TGTGCCAGCACTACGCGACAGGACCAAGAGACCCAGTACTTC.

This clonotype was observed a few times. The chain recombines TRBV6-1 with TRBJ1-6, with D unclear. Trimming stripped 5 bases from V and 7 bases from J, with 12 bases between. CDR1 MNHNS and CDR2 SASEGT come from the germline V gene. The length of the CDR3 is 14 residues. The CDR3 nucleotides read TGTGCCAGCAGTTATTCAAACAGAAATTCACCCCTCCACTTT. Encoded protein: CASSYSNRNSPLHF.

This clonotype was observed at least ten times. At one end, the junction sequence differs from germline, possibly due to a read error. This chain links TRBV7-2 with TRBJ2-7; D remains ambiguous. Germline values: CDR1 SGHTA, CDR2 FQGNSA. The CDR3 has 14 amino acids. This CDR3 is CASSLAAGSHEQYF. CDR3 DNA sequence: TGTGCCAGCAGCTTAGCGGCCGGCTCCCACGAGCAGTACTTC.

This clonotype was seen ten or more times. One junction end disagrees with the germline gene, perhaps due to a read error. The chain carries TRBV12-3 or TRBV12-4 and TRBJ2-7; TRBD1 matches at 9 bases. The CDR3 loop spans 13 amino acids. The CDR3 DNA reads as TGTGCCAGCAGCTTAGGACAGGGGTACGAGCAGTACTTC. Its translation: CASSLGQGYEQYF.

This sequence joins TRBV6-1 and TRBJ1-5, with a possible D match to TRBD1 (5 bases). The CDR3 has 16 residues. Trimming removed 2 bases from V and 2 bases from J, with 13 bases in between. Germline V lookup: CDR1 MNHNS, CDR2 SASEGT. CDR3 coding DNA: TGTGCCAGCAGTGAAAACTGGGGGAATGGCAATCAGCCCCAGCATTTT. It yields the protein CASSENWGNGNQPQHF.

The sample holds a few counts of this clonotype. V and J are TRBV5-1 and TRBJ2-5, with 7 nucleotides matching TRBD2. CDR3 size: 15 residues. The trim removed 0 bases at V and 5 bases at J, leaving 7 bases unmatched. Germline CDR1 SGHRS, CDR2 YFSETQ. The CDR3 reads CASSLARSGGETQYF. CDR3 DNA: TGCGCCAGCAGCTTGGCGCGATCCGGGGGGGAGACCCAGTACTTC.

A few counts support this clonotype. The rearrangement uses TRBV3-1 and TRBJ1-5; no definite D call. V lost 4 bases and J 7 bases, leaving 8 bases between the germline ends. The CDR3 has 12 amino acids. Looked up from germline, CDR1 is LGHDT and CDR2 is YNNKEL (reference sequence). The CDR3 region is CASSLHNQPQHF. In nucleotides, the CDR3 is TGTGCCAGCAGCCTACACAACCAGCCCCAGCATTTT.

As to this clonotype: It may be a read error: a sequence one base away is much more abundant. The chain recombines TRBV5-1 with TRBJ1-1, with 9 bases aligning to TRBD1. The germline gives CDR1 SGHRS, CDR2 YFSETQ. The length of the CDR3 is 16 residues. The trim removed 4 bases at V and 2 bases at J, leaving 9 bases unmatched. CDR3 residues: CASSNRDRAGNTEAFF. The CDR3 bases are TGCGCCAGCAGCAACCGGGACAGGGCTGGAAACACTGAAGCTTTCTTT.

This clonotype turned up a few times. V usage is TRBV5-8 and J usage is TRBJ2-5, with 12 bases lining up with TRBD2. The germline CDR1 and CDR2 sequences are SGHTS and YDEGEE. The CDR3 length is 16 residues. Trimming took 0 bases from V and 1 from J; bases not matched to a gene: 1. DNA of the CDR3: TGTGCCAGCAGCTTGGTGGGACTAGCGGGCCAAGAGACCCAGTACTTC. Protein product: CASSLVGLAGQETQYF. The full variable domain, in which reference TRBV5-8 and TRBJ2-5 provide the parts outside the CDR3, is EAGVTQSPTHLIKTRGQQATLRCSPISGHTSVYWYQQALGLGLQFLLWYDEGEERNRGNFPPRFSGRQFPNYSSELNVNALELEDSALYLCASSLVGLAGQETQYFGPGTRLLVL.

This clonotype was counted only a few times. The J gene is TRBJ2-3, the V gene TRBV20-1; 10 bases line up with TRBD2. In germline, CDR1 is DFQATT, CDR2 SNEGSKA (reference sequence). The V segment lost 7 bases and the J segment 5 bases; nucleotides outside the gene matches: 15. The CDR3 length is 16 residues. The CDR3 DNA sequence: TGCAGTGGAATGGGGGCTAGCGGGGGTAGGGTAGATACGCAGTATTTT. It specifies CSGMGASGGRVDTQYF.

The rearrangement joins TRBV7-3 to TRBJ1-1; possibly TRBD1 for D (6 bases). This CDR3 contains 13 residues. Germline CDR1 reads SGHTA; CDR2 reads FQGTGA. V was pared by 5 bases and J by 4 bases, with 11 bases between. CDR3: CASSATGSTEAFF. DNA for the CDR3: TGTGCCAGCAGCGCAACAGGGTCCACTGAAGCTTTCTTT.

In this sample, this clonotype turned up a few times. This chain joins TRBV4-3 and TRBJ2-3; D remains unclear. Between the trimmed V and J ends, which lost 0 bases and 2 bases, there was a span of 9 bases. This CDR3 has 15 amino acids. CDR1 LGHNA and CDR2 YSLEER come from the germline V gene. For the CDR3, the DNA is TGCGCCAGCAGCCAAGATAGGGCGGTCACAGATACGCAGTATTTT. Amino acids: CASSQDRAVTDTQYF.

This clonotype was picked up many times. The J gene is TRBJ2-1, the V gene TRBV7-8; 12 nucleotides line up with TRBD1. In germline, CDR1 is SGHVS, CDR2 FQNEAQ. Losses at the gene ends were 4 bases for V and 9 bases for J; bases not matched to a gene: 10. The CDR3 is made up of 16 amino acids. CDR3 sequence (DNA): TGTGCCAGCAGCTCAAGCCGGGACAGGGGGCTAACTGAGCAGTTCTTC. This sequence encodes CASSSSRDRGLTEQFF.

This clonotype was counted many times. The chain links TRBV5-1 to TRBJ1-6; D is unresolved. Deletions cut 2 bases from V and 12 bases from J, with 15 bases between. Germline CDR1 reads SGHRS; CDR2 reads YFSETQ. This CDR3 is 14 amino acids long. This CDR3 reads CASSFGGVEEPLHF. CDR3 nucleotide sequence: TGCGCCAGCAGCTTCGGCGGAGTTGAGGAACCCCTCCACTTT.

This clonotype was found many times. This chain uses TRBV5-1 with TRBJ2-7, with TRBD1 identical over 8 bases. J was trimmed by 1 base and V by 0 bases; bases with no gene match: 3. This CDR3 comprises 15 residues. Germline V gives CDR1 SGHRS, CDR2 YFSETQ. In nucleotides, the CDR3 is TGCGCCAGCAGCTTGGAATGGACAGGGTCCTACGAGCAGTACTTC. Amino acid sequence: CASSLEWTGSYEQYF.

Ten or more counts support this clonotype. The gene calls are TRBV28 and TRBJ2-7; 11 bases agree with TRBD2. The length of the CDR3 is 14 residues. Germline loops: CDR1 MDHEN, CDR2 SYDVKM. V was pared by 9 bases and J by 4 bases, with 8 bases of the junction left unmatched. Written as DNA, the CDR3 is TGTGCCAGTAAGACTAGCGGGATTTATTACGAGCAGTACTTC. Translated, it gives CASKTSGIYYEQYF.

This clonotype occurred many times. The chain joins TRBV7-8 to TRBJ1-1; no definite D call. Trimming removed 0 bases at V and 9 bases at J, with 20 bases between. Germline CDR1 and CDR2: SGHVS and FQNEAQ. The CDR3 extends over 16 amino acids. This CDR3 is CASSLAGASLGVKAFF. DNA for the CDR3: TGTGCCAGCAGCTTAGCTGGAGCCAGCCTCGGTGTAAAAGCTTTCTTT.

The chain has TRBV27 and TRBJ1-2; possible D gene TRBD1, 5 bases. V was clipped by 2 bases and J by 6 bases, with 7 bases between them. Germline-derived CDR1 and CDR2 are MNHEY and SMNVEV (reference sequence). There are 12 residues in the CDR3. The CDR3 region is CASSLMGDGYTF. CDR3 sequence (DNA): TGTGCCAGCAGTTTAATGGGGGATGGCTACACCTTC.

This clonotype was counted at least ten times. Here the CDR3 reads CASRNIAGGVQETQYF. CDR3 nucleotides: TGTGCCAGCAGGAATATAGCGGGAGGGGTGCAAGAGACCCAGTACTTC. The chain combines TRBV12-3 or TRBV12-4 with TRBJ2-5; 11 bases align to TRBD2. V lost 6 bases to trimming and J lost 2 bases; unmatched junction nucleotides: 8. CDR3 length: 16 amino acids.

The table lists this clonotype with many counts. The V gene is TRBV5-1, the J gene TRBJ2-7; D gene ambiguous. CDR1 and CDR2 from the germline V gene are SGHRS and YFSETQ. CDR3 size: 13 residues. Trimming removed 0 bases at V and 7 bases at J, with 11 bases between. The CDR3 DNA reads TGCGCCAGCAGCTTGGGTTCCCTGGGGGAGCAGTACTTC. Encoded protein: CASSLGSLGEQYF.

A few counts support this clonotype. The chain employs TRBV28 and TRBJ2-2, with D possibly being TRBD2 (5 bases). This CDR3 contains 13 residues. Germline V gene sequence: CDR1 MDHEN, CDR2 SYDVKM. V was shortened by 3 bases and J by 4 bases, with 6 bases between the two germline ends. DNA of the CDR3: TGTGCCAGCAGTTTGCTAGCCACCGGGGAGCTGTTTTTT. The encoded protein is CASSLLATGELFF. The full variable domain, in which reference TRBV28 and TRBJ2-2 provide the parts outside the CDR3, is DVKVTQSSRYLVKRTGEKVFLECVQDMDHENMFWYRQDPGLGLRLIYFSYDVKMKEKGDIPEGYSVSREKKERFSLILESASTNQTSMYLCASSLLATGELFFGEGSRLTVL.

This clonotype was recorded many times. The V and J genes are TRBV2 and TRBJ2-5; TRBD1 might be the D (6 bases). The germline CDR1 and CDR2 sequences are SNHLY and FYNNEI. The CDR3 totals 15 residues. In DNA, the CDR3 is TGTGCTACAGCAAGGGGGTTAGGCCCGGAAGAGACCCAGTACTTC. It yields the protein CATARGLGPEETQYF.

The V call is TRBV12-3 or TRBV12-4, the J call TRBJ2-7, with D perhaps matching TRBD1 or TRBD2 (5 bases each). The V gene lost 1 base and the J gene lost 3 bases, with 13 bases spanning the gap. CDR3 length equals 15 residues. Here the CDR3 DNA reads TGTGCCAGCAGTTTAGGTCGGGACCGCCTCTACGAGCAGTACTTC. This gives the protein CASSLGRDRLYEQYF.